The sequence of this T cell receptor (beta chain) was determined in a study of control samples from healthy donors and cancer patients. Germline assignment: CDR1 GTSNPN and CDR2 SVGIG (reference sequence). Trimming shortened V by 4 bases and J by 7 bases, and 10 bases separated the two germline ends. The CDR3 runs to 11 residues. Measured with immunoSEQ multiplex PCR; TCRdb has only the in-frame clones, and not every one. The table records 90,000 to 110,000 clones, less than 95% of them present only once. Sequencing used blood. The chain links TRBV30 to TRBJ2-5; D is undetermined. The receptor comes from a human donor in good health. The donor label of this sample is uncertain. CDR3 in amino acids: CAWKGSGTQYF. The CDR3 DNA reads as TGTGCCTGGAAAGGGTCCGGGACCCAGTACTTC.